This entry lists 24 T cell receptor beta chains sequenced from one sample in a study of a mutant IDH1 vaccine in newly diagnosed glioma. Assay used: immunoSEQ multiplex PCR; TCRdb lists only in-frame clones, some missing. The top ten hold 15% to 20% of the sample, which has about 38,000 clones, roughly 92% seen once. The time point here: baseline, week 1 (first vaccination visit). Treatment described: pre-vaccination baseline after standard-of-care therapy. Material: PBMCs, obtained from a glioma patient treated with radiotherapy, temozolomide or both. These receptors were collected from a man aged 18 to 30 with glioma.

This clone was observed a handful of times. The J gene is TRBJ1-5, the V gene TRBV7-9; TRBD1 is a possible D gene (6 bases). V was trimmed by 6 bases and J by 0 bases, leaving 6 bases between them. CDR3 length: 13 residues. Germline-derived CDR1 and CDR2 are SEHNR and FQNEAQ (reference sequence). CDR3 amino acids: CASRGGSNQPQHF. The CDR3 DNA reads TGTGCCAGCAGAGGGGGTAGCAATCAGCCCCAGCATTTT.

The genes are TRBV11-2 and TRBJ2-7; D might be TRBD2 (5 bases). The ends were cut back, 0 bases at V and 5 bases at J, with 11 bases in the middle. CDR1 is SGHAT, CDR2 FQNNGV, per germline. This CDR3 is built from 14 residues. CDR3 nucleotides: TGTGCCAGCAGCTTAGATCCTAGCATCGACGAGCAGTACTTC. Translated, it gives CASSLDPSIDEQYF.

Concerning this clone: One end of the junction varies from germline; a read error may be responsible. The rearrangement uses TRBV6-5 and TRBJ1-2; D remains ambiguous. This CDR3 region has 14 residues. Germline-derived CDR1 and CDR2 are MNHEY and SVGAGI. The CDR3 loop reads CASSATTARARSAF. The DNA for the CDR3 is TGTGCCAGCAGCGCGACCACAGCGAGGGCCCGTTCGGCCTTC.

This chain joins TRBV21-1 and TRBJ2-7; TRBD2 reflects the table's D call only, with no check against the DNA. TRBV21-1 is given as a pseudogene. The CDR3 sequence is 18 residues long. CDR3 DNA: TGTGCCAGCAGCAAAGGGGGGGGGCTAGGACGGCGGTCCTACGAGCAGTACTTC. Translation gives CASSKGGGLGRRSYEQYF.

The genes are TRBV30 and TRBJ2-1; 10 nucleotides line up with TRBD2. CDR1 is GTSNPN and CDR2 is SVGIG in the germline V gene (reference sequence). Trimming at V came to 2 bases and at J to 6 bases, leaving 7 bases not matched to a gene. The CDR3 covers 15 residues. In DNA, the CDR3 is TGTGCCTGGAGTAGAGCGGGAGGGCCTTTCAATGAGCAGTTCTTC. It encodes CAWSRAGGPFNEQFF.

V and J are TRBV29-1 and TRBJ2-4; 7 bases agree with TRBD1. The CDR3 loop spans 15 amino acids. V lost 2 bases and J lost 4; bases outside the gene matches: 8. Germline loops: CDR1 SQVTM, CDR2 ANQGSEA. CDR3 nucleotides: TGCAGCGTTGAAATCCCGACAGGGAGTAAAAACATTCAGTACTTC. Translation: CSVEIPTGSKNIQYF.

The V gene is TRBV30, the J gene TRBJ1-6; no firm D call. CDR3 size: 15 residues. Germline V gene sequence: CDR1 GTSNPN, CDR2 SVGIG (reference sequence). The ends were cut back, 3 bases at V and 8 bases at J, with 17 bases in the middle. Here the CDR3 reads CAWRYATALDSPLHF. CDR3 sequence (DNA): TGTGCCTGGAGATATGCGACCGCTTTGGATTCACCCCTCCACTTT.

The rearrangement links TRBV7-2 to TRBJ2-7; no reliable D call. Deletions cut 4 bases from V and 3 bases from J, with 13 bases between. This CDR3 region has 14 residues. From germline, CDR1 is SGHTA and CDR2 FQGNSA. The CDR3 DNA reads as TGTGCCAGCAGCTCCAACCCTAAGGACTACGAGCAGTACTTC. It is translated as CASSSNPKDYEQYF. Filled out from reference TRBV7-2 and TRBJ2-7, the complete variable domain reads GAGVSQSPSNKVTEKGKDVELRCDPISGHTALYWYRQSLGQGLEFLIYFQGNSAPDKSGLPSDRFSAERTGGSVSTLTIQRTQQEDSAVYLCASSSNPKDYEQYFGPGTRLTVT.

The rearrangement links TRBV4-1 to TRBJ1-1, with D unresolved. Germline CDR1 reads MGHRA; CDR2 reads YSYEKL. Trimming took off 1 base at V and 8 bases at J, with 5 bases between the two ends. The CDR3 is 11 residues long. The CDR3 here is CASSQGSEAFF. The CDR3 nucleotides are TGCGCCAGCAGCCAAGGGTCCGAAGCTTTCTTT.

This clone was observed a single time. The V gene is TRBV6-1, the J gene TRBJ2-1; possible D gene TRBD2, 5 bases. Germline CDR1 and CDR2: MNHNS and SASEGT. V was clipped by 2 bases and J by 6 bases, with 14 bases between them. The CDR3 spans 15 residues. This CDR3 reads CASSEYEGSFNEQFF. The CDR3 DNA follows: TGTGCCAGCAGTGAATATGAGGGCAGCTTCAATGAGCAGTTCTTC.

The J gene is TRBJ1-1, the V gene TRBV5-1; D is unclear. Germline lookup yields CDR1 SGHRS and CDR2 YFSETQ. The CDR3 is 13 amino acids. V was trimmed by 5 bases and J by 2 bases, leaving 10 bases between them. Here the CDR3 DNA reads TGCGCCAGCAGAGATCAGTATAACACTGAAGCTTTCTTT. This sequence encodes CASRDQYNTEAFF.

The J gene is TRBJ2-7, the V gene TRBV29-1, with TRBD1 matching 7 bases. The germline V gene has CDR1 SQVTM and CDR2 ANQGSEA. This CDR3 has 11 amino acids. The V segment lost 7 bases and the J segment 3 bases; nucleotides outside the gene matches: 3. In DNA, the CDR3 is TGCAGCGCTGGGACAGACTACGAGCAGTACTTC. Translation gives CSAGTDYEQYF.

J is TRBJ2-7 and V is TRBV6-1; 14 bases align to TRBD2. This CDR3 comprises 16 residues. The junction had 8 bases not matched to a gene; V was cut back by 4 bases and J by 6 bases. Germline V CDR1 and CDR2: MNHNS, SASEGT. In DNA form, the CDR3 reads TGTGCCAGCAGTGGAAGACTAGCGGGAGGGCCGGTCGAGCAGTACTTC. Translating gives CASSGRLAGGPVEQYF.

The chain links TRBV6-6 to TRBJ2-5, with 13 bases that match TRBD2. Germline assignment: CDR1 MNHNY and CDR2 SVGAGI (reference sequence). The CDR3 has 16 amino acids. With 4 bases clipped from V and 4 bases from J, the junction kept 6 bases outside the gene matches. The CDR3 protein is CASSSGTSGMRETQYF. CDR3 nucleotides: TGTGCCAGCAGTTCAGGGACTAGCGGGATGAGAGAGACCCAGTACTTC.

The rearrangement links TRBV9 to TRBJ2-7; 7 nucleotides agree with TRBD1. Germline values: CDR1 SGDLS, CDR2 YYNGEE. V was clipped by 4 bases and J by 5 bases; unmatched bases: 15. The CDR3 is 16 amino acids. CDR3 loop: CASSTTFRDSADEQYF. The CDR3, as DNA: TGTGCCAGCAGCACAACGTTCCGGGACAGCGCCGACGAGCAGTACTTC.

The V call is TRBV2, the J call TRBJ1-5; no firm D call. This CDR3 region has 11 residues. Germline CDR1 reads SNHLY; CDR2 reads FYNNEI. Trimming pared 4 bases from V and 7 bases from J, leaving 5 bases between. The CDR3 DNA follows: TGTGCCAGCAGTGTGGGACAGCCCCAGCATTTT. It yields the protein CASSVGQPQHF.

The CDR3 here is CASSLGGSNQPQHF. For the CDR3, the DNA is TGTGCCAGCAGCCTCGGGGGAAGCAATCAGCCCCAGCATTTT. The J gene is TRBJ1-5, the V gene TRBV28, with D perhaps matching TRBD1 (5 bases). The germline CDR1 and CDR2 sequences are MDHEN and SYDVKM. The ends were cut back, 6 bases at V and 1 base at J, with 10 bases in the middle. The CDR3 covers 14 residues.

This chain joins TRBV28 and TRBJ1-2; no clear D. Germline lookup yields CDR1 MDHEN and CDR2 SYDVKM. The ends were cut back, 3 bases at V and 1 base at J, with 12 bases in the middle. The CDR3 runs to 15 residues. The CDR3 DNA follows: TGTGCCAGCAGTTTTGGAAAATTCCGTAACTATGGCTACACCTTC. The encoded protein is CASSFGKFRNYGYTF.

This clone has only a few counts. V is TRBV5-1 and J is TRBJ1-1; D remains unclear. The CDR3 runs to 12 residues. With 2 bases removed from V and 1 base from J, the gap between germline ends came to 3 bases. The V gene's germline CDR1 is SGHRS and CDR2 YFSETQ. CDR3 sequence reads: CASSFSNTEAFF. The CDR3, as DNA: TGCGCCAGCAGCTTTTCGAACACTGAAGCTTTCTTT. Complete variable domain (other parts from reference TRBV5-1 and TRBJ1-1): KAGVTQTPRYLIKTRGQQVTLSCSPISGHRSVSWYQQTPGQGLQFLFEYFSETQRNKGNFPGRFSGRQFSNSRSEMNVSTLELGDSALYLCASSFSNTEAFFGQGTRLTVV.

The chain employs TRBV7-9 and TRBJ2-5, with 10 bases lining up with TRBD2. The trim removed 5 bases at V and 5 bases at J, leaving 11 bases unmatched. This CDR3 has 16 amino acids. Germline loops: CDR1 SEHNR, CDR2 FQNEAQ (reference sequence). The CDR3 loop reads CASSPLAGGRIETQYF. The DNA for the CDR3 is TGTGCCAGCAGCCCGTTAGCGGGAGGCCGCATCGAGACCCAGTACTTC.

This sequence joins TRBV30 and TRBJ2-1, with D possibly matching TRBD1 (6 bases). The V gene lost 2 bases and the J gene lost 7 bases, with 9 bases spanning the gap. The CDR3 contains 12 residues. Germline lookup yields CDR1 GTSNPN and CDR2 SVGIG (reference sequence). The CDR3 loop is CAWSSDRNEQFF. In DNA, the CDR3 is TGTGCCTGGAGTTCCGACAGGAATGAGCAGTTCTTC.

The CDR3, as DNA: TGTGCCAGCAGCGTAGGGGGGACGAACACTGAAGCTTTCTTT. This encodes CASSVGGTNTEAFF. The genes are TRBV9 and TRBJ1-1, with D perhaps TRBD1 (5 bases). The CDR3 length is 14 residues. Germline V lookup: CDR1 SGDLS, CDR2 YYNGEE. V was cut by 0 bases and J by 1 base, with 7 bases left in between. The full variable domain, its missing parts supplied by reference TRBV9 and TRBJ1-1, is DSGVTQTPKHLITATGQRVTLRCSPRSGDLSVYWYQQSLDQGLQFLIQYYNGEERAKGNILERFSAQQFPDLHSELNLSSLELGDSALYFCASSVGGTNTEAFFGQGTRLTVV.

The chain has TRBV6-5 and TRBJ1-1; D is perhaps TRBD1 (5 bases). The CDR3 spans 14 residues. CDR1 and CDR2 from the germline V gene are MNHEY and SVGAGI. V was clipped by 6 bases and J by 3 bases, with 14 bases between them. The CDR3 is CASSPGAMDTEAFF. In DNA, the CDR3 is TGTGCCAGCAGCCCCGGGGCGATGGACACTGAAGCTTTCTTT.

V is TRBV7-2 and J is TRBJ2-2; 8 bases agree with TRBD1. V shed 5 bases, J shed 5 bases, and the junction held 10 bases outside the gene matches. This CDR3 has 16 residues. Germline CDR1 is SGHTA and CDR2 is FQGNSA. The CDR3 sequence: CASSPLGRGLTGELFF. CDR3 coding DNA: TGTGCCAGCAGCCCGCTCGGCAGGGGGCTTACCGGGGAGCTGTTTTTT.